This TCR beta chain stems from a study of blood T cell repertoires in COVID-19. V dropped 4 bases and J dropped 6 bases, with 9 bases sitting between them. CDR1 is SGHRS and CDR2 is YFSETQ in the germline V gene. This CDR3 has 12 residues. Assay used: immunoSEQ multiplex PCR; TCRdb lists only in-frame clones, some missing. The repertoire has around 250,000 clones, 84% of them found once; the top ten carry approximately 3.6%. The sample taken for sequencing was PBMCs or T cells enriched from blood (not recorded which). The clonotype was recovered from a man aged 50 to 60 who had recovered from COVID-19. V and J are TRBV5-1 and TRBJ2-3; D possibly corresponds to TRBD2 (6 bases). The CDR3 spells CASSPGGDTQYF. In DNA, the CDR3 is TGCGCCAGCAGCCCCGGAGGGGATACGCAGTATTTT.